The 20 T cell receptor beta chains below were found in one sample sequenced in a study of blood T cell repertoires in COVID-19. Some clones are missing from TCRdb's copy, which holds only in-frame ones; the method was immunoSEQ multiplex PCR. The table has 200,000 or so clones, under 90% seen once. Sequenced material: PBMCs or T cells enriched from blood (not recorded which). The receptors shown here come from a woman aged 50 to 65 who had been exposed to COVID-19.

V is TRBV28 and J is TRBJ1-5; 9 nucleotides match TRBD1. With V trimmed by 6 bases and J by 7 bases, 7 bases remained unmatched. This CDR3 comprises 14 residues. Germline V gives CDR1 MDHEN, CDR2 SYDVKM. The CDR3 is CASRTTGGGQPQHF. The CDR3 DNA sequence: TGTGCCAGCAGGACGACAGGGGGAGGCCAGCCCCAGCATTTT.

The chain combines TRBV11-3 with TRBJ1-1; TRBD1 is a possible D gene (6 bases). Per germline, CDR1 SGHNT and CDR2 YENEEA. Trimming shortened V by 5 bases and J by 2 bases, and 18 bases separated the two germline ends. CDR3 length: 16 residues. The CDR3: CASSPGHRDGNTEAFF. The CDR3 DNA reads TGTGCCAGCAGCCCCGGTCACAGGGATGGCAACACTGAAGCTTTCTTT.

This clone appeared once. This sequence joins TRBV11-2 and TRBJ1-6; D is ambiguous. Trimming stripped 2 bases from V and 10 bases from J, with 9 bases between. This CDR3 has 13 amino acids. Germline values: CDR1 SGHAT, CDR2 FQNNGV. The CDR3 spells CASSLYRGSPLHF. DNA for the CDR3: TGTGCCAGCAGCTTATACAGAGGGTCACCCCTCCACTTT.

This clone was counted at least ten times. The chain carries TRBV5-1 and TRBJ2-7; 8 positions match TRBD1. With 7 bases clipped from V and 0 bases from J, the junction kept 12 bases outside the gene matches. Germline V gives CDR1 SGHRS, CDR2 YFSETQ. The CDR3 consists of 16 residues. The CDR3 reads CASCVRPGGASYEQYF. The DNA of the CDR3 is TGCGCCAGCTGCGTCCGCCCAGGGGGCGCCTCCTACGAGCAGTACTTC.

The rearrangement links TRBV5-1 to TRBJ2-5; 9 bases match TRBD1. Unmatched junction bases numbered 12, after V lost 4 bases and J lost 5 bases. This CDR3 contains 16 residues. CDR1 is SGHRS, CDR2 YFSETQ, per germline. The CDR3 spells CASSILQGAVEETQYF. CDR3 nucleotide sequence: TGCGCCAGCAGCATCCTACAGGGGGCAGTTGAGGAGACCCAGTACTTC.

This sequence joins TRBV4-2 and TRBJ2-1, with D maybe TRBD2 (6 bases). Germline loops: CDR1 LGHNA, CDR2 YNFKEQ. The length of the CDR3 is 14 residues. Trimming cost V 4 bases and J 4 bases, with 11 bases left between them. This CDR3 is CASSPPAGYNEQFF. The CDR3 DNA follows: TGTGCCAGCAGCCCCCCGGCGGGGTACAATGAGCAGTTCTTC.

The chain couples TRBV2 to TRBJ1-2, with 7 bases aligning to TRBD1. Germline-derived CDR1 and CDR2 are SNHLY and FYNNEI. Unmatched junction bases numbered 6, after V lost 8 bases and J lost 0 bases. This CDR3 is built from 14 residues. The DNA for the CDR3 is TGTGCCAGCGGCCGGGACAGCACTAACTATGGCTACACCTTC. Its protein is CASGRDSTNYGYTF.

Only a few counts were recorded for this clone. J is TRBJ1-1 and V is TRBV13; 9 bases are a match to TRBD1. Germline V gene data show CDR1 as PRHDT and CDR2 as FYEKMQ (reference sequence). The CDR3 has 14 residues. Losses at the gene ends were 8 bases for V and 3 bases for J; bases not matched to a gene: 7. The CDR3 loop reads CASSRGTGYTEAFF. CDR3 coding DNA: TGTGCCAGCTCCCGAGGGACAGGGTACACTGAAGCTTTCTTT.

A note on this clone: Other DNA sequences within the sample encode an identical CDR3. The V call is TRBV12-3 or TRBV12-4, the J call TRBJ1-2; 7 bases fit TRBD1. This CDR3 has 13 amino acids. J gave up 4 bases and V 6 bases, and 5 bases lay outside the gene matches. The CDR3, as DNA: TGTGCCAGCAGCCCGGACAGGATCTATGGCTACACCTTC. Its protein is CASSPDRIYGYTF.

This chain joins TRBV30 and TRBJ1-1; D is uncertain. This CDR3 region has 14 residues. Germline loops: CDR1 GTSNPN, CDR2 SVGIG (reference sequence). Trimming left V 1 base short and J 4 bases short, with 13 bases between. CDR3: CAWSADNVGTEAFF. The CDR3 DNA is TGTGCCTGGAGTGCCGACAACGTCGGCACTGAAGCTTTCTTT.

To note about this clone: This specimen includes other DNA sequences encoding the same CDR3. This chain uses TRBV6-1 with TRBJ1-6; perhaps TRBD1 as D (6 bases). Between the trimmed V and J ends, which lost 0 bases and 7 bases, there was a span of 16 bases. The CDR3 is made up of 17 amino acids. Looked up from germline, CDR1 is MNHNS and CDR2 is SASEGT. DNA for the CDR3: TGTGCCAGCAGTGAAGCGATCCTCGGGACACGCAATTCACCCCTCCACTTT. Protein product: CASSEAILGTRNSPLHF.

This chain connects TRBV7-2 to TRBJ2-1; 7 bases are shared with TRBD2. Germline V gives CDR1 SGHTA, CDR2 FQGNSA. The CDR3 sequence is 14 residues long. J gave up 7 bases and V 5 bases, and 8 bases lay outside the gene matches. DNA for the CDR3: TGTGCCAGCAGCCCGTGGACTAGTTTTAATGAGCAGTTCTTC. As protein: CASSPWTSFNEQFF.

CDR3 sequence reads: CASSWGDRANSPLHF. The CDR3 DNA follows: TGTGCCAGCAGTTGGGGGGACAGGGCCAATTCACCCCTCCACTTT. The chain couples TRBV28 to TRBJ1-6; 9 nucleotides match TRBD1. The CDR3 covers 15 residues. J lost 7 bases, V lost 4 bases, and 5 bases had no gene match. Germline V gene sequence: CDR1 MDHEN, CDR2 SYDVKM. Drawing the rest from reference TRBV28 and TRBJ1-6, the complete variable domain is DVKVTQSSRYLVKRTGEKVFLECVQDMDHENMFWYRQDPGLGLRLIYFSYDVKMKEKGDIPEGYSVSREKKERFSLILESASTNQTSMYLCASSWGDRANSPLHFGNGTRLTVT.

The chain employs TRBV23-1 and TRBJ1-4, with TRBD1 as a possible D gene (5 bases). TRBV23-1 is given ORF status, its function remaining uncertain. This CDR3 has 16 residues. Trimming shortened V by 0 bases and J by 3 bases, and 11 bases separated the two germline ends. In DNA, the CDR3 is TGCGCCAGCAGTCAATCGGGGCAGTATGCTAATGAAAAACTGTTTTTT. Encoded protein: CASSQSGQYANEKLFF.

This sequence joins TRBV15 and TRBJ2-3; D perhaps matches TRBD2 (6 bases). V lost 8 bases and J 2 bases, leaving 17 bases between the germline ends. Germline CDR1 is LNHNV and CDR2 is YYDKDF (reference sequence). There are 15 residues in the CDR3. The CDR3 DNA sequence: TGTGCCACCTCCCCCGACGGGGGACTCACAGATACGCAGTATTTT. Translating it yields CATSPDGGLTDTQYF.

The chain uses TRBV28 and TRBJ1-1; the D is unclear. The germline V gene encodes CDR1 MDHEN and CDR2 SYDVKM. The CDR3 length is 14 residues. V shed 6 bases and J shed 1 base, with 12 bases lying between them. In nucleotides, the CDR3 is TGTGCCAGCAGAACTGGACTGGCGAACACTGAAGCTTTCTTT. Its protein product is CASRTGLANTEAFF. Together with reference TRBV28 and TRBJ1-1, the CDR3 gives the full variable domain: DVKVTQSSRYLVKRTGEKVFLECVQDMDHENMFWYRQDPGLGLRLIYFSYDVKMKEKGDIPEGYSVSREKKERFSLILESASTNQTSMYLCASRTGLANTEAFFGQGTRLTVV.

V gene TRBV7-8 combines with J gene TRBJ1-4, with D possibly TRBD1 on 5 matching bases. CDR3 length equals 17 residues. Germline CDR1 and CDR2: SGHVS and FQNEAQ. The germline V and J ends were trimmed by 3 bases and 5 bases, with 19 bases remaining between them. The CDR3 DNA reads TGTGCCAGCAGCTTCTCCGTAAGGGCGGGGGTAAATGAAAAACTGTTTTTT. Amino acid sequence: CASSFSVRAGVNEKLFF. Using reference TRBV7-8 and TRBJ1-4 for the parts outside the CDR3, the full variable domain is GAGVSQSPRYKVAKRGQDVALRCDPISGHVSLFWYQQALGQGPEFLTYFQNEAQLDKSGLPSDRFFAERPEGSVSTLKIQRTQQEDSAVYLCASSFSVRAGVNEKLFFGSGTQLSVL.

DNA for the CDR3: TGTGCCTGGAGTGTAACGGACATGGGCAATCAGCCCCAGCATTTT. Translation: CAWSVTDMGNQPQHF. The genes are TRBV30 and TRBJ1-5; D perhaps matches TRBD1 (5 bases). The germline CDR1 and CDR2 sequences are GTSNPN and SVGIG (reference sequence). V was clipped by 0 bases and J by 2 bases, with 11 bases between them. The CDR3 spans 15 residues. Supplemented by reference TRBV30 and TRBJ1-5, the full variable domain reads SQTIHQWPATLVQPVGSPLSLECTVEGTSNPNLYWYRQAAGRGLQLLFYSVGIGQISSEVPQNLSASRPQDRQFILSSKKLLLSDSGFYLCAWSVTDMGNQPQHFGDGTRLSIL.

A single count supports this clone. This rearrangement joins TRBV5-4 to TRBJ1-2; D gene uncertain. The V gene lost 2 bases and the J gene lost 0 bases, with 11 bases spanning the gap. The CDR3 consists of 15 residues. CDR1 is SGHNT and CDR2 is YYREEE in the germline V gene (reference sequence). Written as DNA, the CDR3 is TGTGCCAGCAGCTTCGGACGGGAAACTAACTATGGCTACACCTTC. It is translated as CASSFGRETNYGYTF.

This clone is a singleton in its sample. Here the CDR3 DNA reads TGTGCCAGCAGCTTAGATACCAGCTATGGCTACACCTTC. It is translated as CASSLDTSYGYTF. The chain is built from TRBV11-2 and TRBJ1-2, with D unresolved. Trimming took off 0 bases at V and 4 bases at J, with 6 bases between the two ends. The CDR3 sequence is 13 residues long. Germline V gene lookup returns CDR1 SGHAT and CDR2 FQNNGV. Complete variable domain (other parts from reference TRBV11-2 and TRBJ1-2): EAGVAQSPRYKIIEKRQSVAFWCNPISGHATLYWYQQILGQGPKLLIQFQNNGVVDDSQLPKDRFSAERLKGVDSTLKIQPAKLEDSAVYLCASSLDTSYGYTFGSGTRLTVV.